The rows below give T cell receptor beta chains drawn from one sample of a study of T cell repertoires in aging, cancer and after chemotherapy. TCRdb re-called the multiplex PCR reads through MiXCR, storing one row per CDR3 protein. This table has thousands of distinct CDR3 sequences, 20% to 30% appearing once. Sequences were obtained from blood. All receptors come from a human donor in good health. Both conserved end residues are part of each CDR3. Fields, in order: J gene, clone size, D gene, CDR3 length, V gene, CDR3 protein, CDR3 DNA. A D gene is named only where the DNA matches it firmly. Some rows mark clone size as missing; the rest say once, few, many or name a class of expanded clone.

j_gene: TRBJ2-7
abundance: NA
d_gene: TRBD2
len: 16
v_gene: TRBV14
CDR3aa: CASSHGGLAGYYEQYF
CDR3nt: TGTGCCAGCAGCCATGGGGGACTAGCGGGATACTACGAGCAGTACTTC

j_gene: TRBJ1-2
abundance: NA
d_gene: TRBD1
len: 15
v_gene: TRBV18
CDR3aa: CASLPLGQGTNGYTF
CDR3nt: TGTGCCAGCTTACCCCTAGGACAGGGAACAAATGGCTACACCTTC

j_gene: TRBJ2-7
abundance: medium-sized
d_gene: NA
len: 13
v_gene: TRBV5-4
CDR3aa: CASSFFDRYEQYF
CDR3nt: TGTGCCAGCAGCTTTTTTGACCGCTACGAGCAGTACTTC

j_gene: TRBJ2-3
abundance: medium-sized
d_gene: NA
len: 14
v_gene: TRBV27
CDR3aa: CASSPGDFTDTQYF
CDR3nt: TGTGCCAGCAGTCCCGGGGACTTCACAGATACGCAGTATTTT

j_gene: TRBJ2-6
abundance: medium-sized
d_gene: TRBD2
len: 18
v_gene: TRBV11-1
CDR3aa: CASSGRGRPLSGANVLTF
CDR3nt: TGTGCCAGCAGTGGGAGGGGCCGTCCGCTCTCTGGGGCCAACGTCCTGACTTTC

j_gene: TRBJ1-3
abundance: few
d_gene: NA
len: 15
v_gene: TRBV6-5
CDR3aa: CASSLDLGAGNTIYF
CDR3nt: TGTGCCAGCAGTTTGGACCTCGGAGCCGGAAACACCATATATTTT

j_gene: TRBJ1-5
abundance: NA
d_gene: TRBD1
len: 15
v_gene: TRBV27
CDR3aa: CASSGGQGRYQPQHF
CDR3nt: TGTGCCAGCAGCGGGGGACAGGGGAGGTATCAGCCCCAGCATTTT

j_gene: TRBJ1-1
abundance: NA
d_gene: TRBD1
len: 14
v_gene: TRBV19
CDR3aa: CASSLGQGKTEAFF
CDR3nt: TGTGCCAGTAGCTTGGGACAGGGGAAGACTGAAGCTTTCTTT

j_gene: TRBJ1-5
abundance: medium-sized
d_gene: NA
len: 15
v_gene: TRBV19
CDR3aa: CASSIGIVWDQPQHF
CDR3nt: TGTGCCAGTAGTATAGGAATAGTGTGGGATCAGCCCCAGCATTTT

j_gene: TRBJ2-1
abundance: medium-sized
d_gene: NA
len: 16
v_gene: TRBV27
CDR3aa: CASSLDYANSYNEQFF
CDR3nt: TGTGCCAGCAGTTTAGACTACGCCAACTCCTACAATGAGCAGTTCTTC

j_gene: TRBJ2-1
abundance: medium-sized
d_gene: NA
len: 17
v_gene: TRBV6-1
CDR3aa: CASSERNRGPTYNEQFF
CDR3nt: TGTGCCAGCAGTGAACGTAATCGGGGGCCAACCTACAATGAGCAGTTCTTC

j_gene: TRBJ2-7
abundance: medium-sized
d_gene: NA
len: 15
v_gene: TRBV6-2/TRBV6-3
CDR3aa: CASSYWDRATYEQYF
CDR3nt: TGTGCCAGCAGTTACTGGGACCGCGCTACCTACGAGCAGTACTTC

j_gene: TRBJ2-3
abundance: medium-sized
d_gene: NA
len: 20
v_gene: TRBV6-1
CDR3aa: CASSGGPEGGTVGSADTQYF
CDR3nt: TGTGCCAGCAGTGGGGGGCCGGAGGGAGGAACCGTGGGTAGTGCAGATACGCAGTATTTT

j_gene: TRBJ2-6
abundance: NA
d_gene: NA
len: 16
v_gene: TRBV4-3
CDR3aa: CASSQEGPAGANVLTF
CDR3nt: TGCGCCAGCAGCCAAGAGGGACCTGCTGGGGCCAACGTCCTGACTTTC

j_gene: TRBJ1-4
abundance: few
d_gene: NA
len: 15
v_gene: TRBV7-9
CDR3aa: CASSWDTATNEKLFF
CDR3nt: TGTGCCAGCAGCTGGGACACAGCAACTAATGAAAAACTGTTTTTT

j_gene: TRBJ1-5
abundance: medium-sized
d_gene: NA
len: 14
v_gene: TRBV5-5
CDR3aa: CASRNDNSNQPQHF
CDR3nt: TGTGCCAGCAGGAACGACAACAGCAATCAGCCCCAGCATTTT

j_gene: TRBJ2-5
abundance: medium-sized
d_gene: TRBD1
len: 16
v_gene: TRBV6-5
CDR3aa: CASSRTGTDIQETQYF
CDR3nt: TGTGCCAGCAGCCGGACAGGGACCGATATCCAAGAGACCCAGTACTTC

j_gene: TRBJ1-2
abundance: NA
d_gene: TRBD1
len: 14
v_gene: TRBV18
CDR3aa: CASSEDRENYGYTF
CDR3nt: TGTGCCAGCTCAGAGGACAGGGAAAACTATGGCTACACCTTC

j_gene: TRBJ2-7
abundance: medium-sized
d_gene: NA
len: 19
v_gene: TRBV27
CDR3aa: CASSLCATTPAPASYEQYF
CDR3nt: TGTGCCAGCAGTTTATGCGCTACAACCCCAGCTCCCGCCTCCTACGAGCAGTACTTC

j_gene: TRBJ2-3
abundance: medium-sized
d_gene: TRBD1
len: 17
v_gene: TRBV27
CDR3aa: CASSLPQTDRGRDTQYF
CDR3nt: TGTGCCAGCAGTTTGCCTCAAACCGACAGGGGGCGAGATACGCAGTATTTT

j_gene: TRBJ2-5
abundance: NA
d_gene: NA
len: 14
v_gene: TRBV7-2
CDR3aa: CASSLWDRGETQYF
CDR3nt: TGTGCCAGCAGCTTATGGGACCGAGGAGAGACCCAGTACTTC

j_gene: TRBJ2-2
abundance: medium-sized
d_gene: NA
len: 14
v_gene: TRBV6-5
CDR3aa: CASGTGTYTGELFF
CDR3nt: TGTGCCAGCGGTACCGGGACTTACACCGGGGAGCTGTTTTTT

j_gene: TRBJ2-7
abundance: medium-sized
d_gene: TRBD2
len: 14
v_gene: TRBV27
CDR3aa: CASSTLAGTYEQYF
CDR3nt: TGTGCCAGCAGTACCTTAGCGGGAACCTACGAGCAGTACTTC

j_gene: TRBJ1-5
abundance: NA
d_gene: NA
len: 13
v_gene: TRBV7-2
CDR3aa: CASSQYRAQPQHF
CDR3nt: TGTGCCAGCAGCCAATACAGGGCTCAGCCCCAGCATTTT

j_gene: TRBJ1-6
abundance: once
d_gene: TRBD1
len: 18
v_gene: TRBV6-5
CDR3aa: CASSYSPIGTGKGSPLHF
CDR3nt: TGTGCCAGCAGTTACTCGCCAATCGGGACAGGGAAGGGTTCACCCCTCCACTTT

j_gene: TRBJ2-7
abundance: NA
d_gene: TRBD2
len: 15
v_gene: TRBV7-2
CDR3aa: CASSLTSGRGVEQYF
CDR3nt: TGTGCCAGCAGCTTAACGAGCGGGAGAGGGGTCGAGCAGTACTTC

j_gene: TRBJ2-7
abundance: medium-sized
d_gene: TRBD1
len: 14
v_gene: TRBV10-3
CDR3aa: CAISAPGQGYEQYF
CDR3nt: TGTGCCATCAGTGCCCCGGGACAGGGATACGAGCAGTACTTC

j_gene: TRBJ2-6
abundance: NA
d_gene: NA
len: 14
v_gene: TRBV5-1
CDR3aa: CASSLVNGANVLTF
CDR3nt: TGCGCCAGCAGCTTGGTTAATGGGGCCAACGTCCTGACTTTC

j_gene: TRBJ2-7
abundance: few
d_gene: TRBD2
len: 15
v_gene: TRBV19
CDR3aa: CASSRPGGSSYEQYF
CDR3nt: TGTGCCAGTAGCAGGCCGGGGGGAAGCTCCTACGAGCAGTACTTC

j_gene: TRBJ2-3
abundance: few
d_gene: NA
len: 13
v_gene: TRBV11-2
CDR3aa: CASSRTYTDTQYF
CDR3nt: TGTGCCAGCAGCCGGACCTACACAGATACGCAGTATTTT

j_gene: TRBJ2-5
abundance: few
d_gene: NA
len: 15
v_gene: TRBV4-2
CDR3aa: CASSPWGEDQETQYF
CDR3nt: TGTGCCAGCAGCCCTTGGGGCGAAGACCAAGAGACCCAGTACTTC

j_gene: TRBJ2-7
abundance: medium-sized
d_gene: NA
len: 14
v_gene: TRBV6-2/TRBV6-3
CDR3aa: CASSYEESSYEQYF
CDR3nt: TGTGCCAGCAGTTACGAGGAGAGCTCCTACGAGCAGTACTTC

j_gene: TRBJ2-3
abundance: medium-sized
d_gene: NA
len: 14
v_gene: TRBV19
CDR3aa: CASTSGRSSDTQYF
CDR3nt: TGTGCCAGTACCTCGGGCCGGAGCTCAGATACGCAGTATTTT

j_gene: TRBJ1-5
abundance: medium-sized
d_gene: TRBD1
len: 15
v_gene: TRBV6-6
CDR3aa: CASSYGGQSNQPQHF
CDR3nt: TGTGCCAGCAGTTACGGGGGACAGAGCAATCAGCCCCAGCATTTT

j_gene: TRBJ1-2
abundance: few
d_gene: NA
len: 13
v_gene: TRBV10-2
CDR3aa: CASTDDPGDGYTF
CDR3nt: TGCGCCAGCACGGACGATCCGGGAGATGGCTACACCTTC

j_gene: TRBJ1-1
abundance: NA
d_gene: TRBD1
len: 14
v_gene: TRBV5-5
CDR3aa: CASSLGQGGTEAFF
CDR3nt: TGTGCCAGCAGCTTGGGACAGGGGGGCACTGAAGCTTTCTTT

j_gene: TRBJ2-7
abundance: NA
d_gene: TRBD1
len: 13
v_gene: TRBV7-2
CDR3aa: CASSRDRLYEQYF
CDR3nt: TGTGCCAGCAGCCGGGACAGGCTCTACGAGCAGTACTTC

j_gene: TRBJ1-5
abundance: few
d_gene: TRBD1
len: 15
v_gene: TRBV15
CDR3aa: CATSSRGQENQPQHF
CDR3nt: TGTGCCACCAGCTCCCGGGGACAGGAGAATCAGCCCCAGCATTTT

j_gene: TRBJ2-1
abundance: medium-sized
d_gene: NA
len: 15
v_gene: TRBV6-5
CDR3aa: CASSPGGVPQGEQFF
CDR3nt: TGTGCCAGCAGTCCAGGAGGGGTTCCTCAAGGCGAGCAGTTCTTC

j_gene: TRBJ2-7
abundance: NA
d_gene: NA
len: 17
v_gene: TRBV12-3/TRBV12-4
CDR3aa: CASSLRLWRTDSYEQYF
CDR3nt: TGTGCCAGCAGTTTAAGGCTGTGGCGTACCGACTCCTACGAGCAGTACTTC

j_gene: TRBJ1-3
abundance: medium-sized
d_gene: NA
len: 16
v_gene: TRBV30
CDR3aa: CAWSVSAAVLGNTIYF
CDR3nt: TGTGCCTGGAGTGTATCGGCGGCTGTTCTCGGAAACACCATATATTTT